A selection of T cell receptor beta chains follows, all from one sample in a study of PD-L1 blockade in urothelial cancer. This table comes from immunoSEQ multiplex PCR, and its TCRdb copy is limited to in-frame clones, with some not included. Among roughly 50,000 clones, over 75% were seen once, and the ten largest hold less than 20%. The specimen comprised PBMCs, sampled around atezolizumab (anti-PD-L1) treatment. The receptors here all came from a man between 65 and 80 years old with urothelial cancer. CDR3s include the opening cysteine and the closing phenylalanine or tryptophan. D genes are given only for firm matches. The size field is filled for only some rows; it gives once, few, many or a size class.

j_gene: TRBJ2-1; abundance: NA; v_gene: TRBV5-4; d_gene: NA; CDR3aa: CASRADLASYNEQFF; CDR3nt: TGTGCCAGCAGGGCTGACTTAGCTTCCTACAATGAGCAGTTCTTC
j_gene: TRBJ2-7; abundance: NA; v_gene: TRBV9; d_gene: TRBD1; CDR3aa: CASSVGQGAYEQYF; CDR3nt: TGTGCCAGCAGCGTAGGACAGGGAGCCTACGAGCAGTACTTC
j_gene: TRBJ1-5; abundance: NA; v_gene: TRBV18; d_gene: NA; CDR3aa: CASSPGQGQYQPQHF; CDR3nt: TGTGCCAGCTCACCAGGCCAGGGGCAATATCAGCCCCAGCATTTT
j_gene: TRBJ2-7; abundance: NA; v_gene: TRBV28; d_gene: TRBD1; CDR3aa: CASSSGQGVWEQYF; CDR3nt: TGTGCCAGCAGTTCAGGACAGGGGGTCTGGGAGCAGTACTTC
j_gene: TRBJ2-7; abundance: NA; v_gene: TRBV15; d_gene: NA; CDR3aa: CATSRRAGMRNEQYF; CDR3nt: TGTGCCACCAGCAGAAGGGCAGGGATGAGGAACGAGCAGTACTTC
j_gene: TRBJ2-2; abundance: NA; v_gene: TRBV28; d_gene: NA; CDR3aa: CASSLAGLTGELFF; CDR3nt: TGTGCCAGCAGTTTAGCCGGACTTACCGGGGAGCTGTTTTTT
j_gene: TRBJ2-1; abundance: NA; v_gene: TRBV5-1; d_gene: TRBD2; CDR3aa: CASSLTSGAYNEQFF; CDR3nt: TGCGCCAGCAGCTTGACTAGCGGGGCCTACAATGAGCAGTTCTTC
j_gene: TRBJ2-1; abundance: NA; v_gene: TRBV19; d_gene: TRBD2; CDR3aa: CASSPPRGGVSNEQFF; CDR3nt: TGTGCCAGTAGTCCCCCCCGGGGGGGTGTGAGTAATGAGCAGTTCTTC
j_gene: TRBJ1-2; abundance: NA; v_gene: TRBV28; d_gene: TRBD1; CDR3aa: CASREGQLNYGYTF; CDR3nt: TGTGCCAGCAGAGAGGGACAGCTTAACTATGGCTACACCTTC
j_gene: TRBJ2-7; abundance: NA; v_gene: TRBV7-9; d_gene: NA; CDR3aa: CASSPGGWYEQYF; CDR3nt: TGTGCCAGCAGCCCTGGGGGGTGGTACGAGCAGTACTTC
j_gene: TRBJ1-5; abundance: NA; v_gene: TRBV29-1; d_gene: TRBD1; CDR3aa: CSVEFDDRGDQPQHF; CDR3nt: TGCAGCGTTGAGTTCGACGACAGGGGCGATCAGCCCCAGCATTTT
j_gene: TRBJ1-2; abundance: NA; v_gene: TRBV11-2; d_gene: TRBD1; CDR3aa: CASSPDRGAGYTF; CDR3nt: TGTGCCAGCAGCCCGGACAGGGGGGCTGGCTACACCTTC
j_gene: TRBJ2-7; abundance: NA; v_gene: TRBV6-5; d_gene: NA; CDR3aa: CASSYGQRPRHEQYF; CDR3nt: TGTGCCAGCAGTTACGGGCAGCGGCCTCGCCACGAGCAGTACTTC
j_gene: TRBJ1-4; abundance: NA; v_gene: TRBV5-1; d_gene: NA; CDR3aa: CASSPGRGTDDEKLFF; CDR3nt: TGCGCCAGCAGCCCTGGGAGGGGGACTGACGATGAAAAACTGTTTTTT
j_gene: TRBJ2-7; abundance: NA; v_gene: TRBV28; d_gene: NA; CDR3aa: CASSLSFLYEQYF; CDR3nt: TGTGCCAGCAGTTTATCCTTCCTCTACGAGCAGTACTTC
j_gene: TRBJ1-5; abundance: NA; v_gene: TRBV6-6; d_gene: NA; CDR3aa: CASSRQSQPQHF; CDR3nt: TGTGCCAGCAGCCGACAGAGTCAGCCCCAGCATTTT
j_gene: TRBJ2-1; abundance: once; v_gene: TRBV23-1; d_gene: NA; CDR3aa: CASSLSVGRRHNEQFF; CDR3nt: TGCGCCAGCAGTCTATCGGTAGGACGGAGGCACAATGAGCAGTTCTTC
j_gene: TRBJ2-7; abundance: once; v_gene: TRBV11-2; d_gene: TRBD1; CDR3aa: CASSPDRVRDEQYF; CDR3nt: TGTGCCAGCAGCCCGGACAGGGTCCGAGACGAGCAGTACTTC
j_gene: TRBJ2-6; abundance: NA; v_gene: TRBV5-1; d_gene: NA; CDR3aa: CASSSGQPTAGANVLTF; CDR3nt: TGCGCCAGCAGCTCTGGACAGCCCACTGCTGGGGCCAACGTCCTGACTTTC
j_gene: TRBJ2-6; abundance: NA; v_gene: TRBV6-5; d_gene: NA; CDR3aa: CASSYSGAGANVLTF; CDR3nt: TGTGCCAGCAGTTACTCAGGGGCTGGGGCCAACGTCCTGACTTTC
j_gene: TRBJ2-5; abundance: NA; v_gene: TRBV5-4; d_gene: TRBD1; CDR3aa: CASSPGQGPPETQYF; CDR3nt: TGTGCCAGCAGCCCGGGACAGGGGCCCCCAGAGACCCAGTACTTC
j_gene: TRBJ2-2; abundance: few; v_gene: TRBV18; d_gene: TRBD2; CDR3aa: CASSPPSGRVTGELFF; CDR3nt: TGTGCCAGCTCACCGCCCAGCGGGAGGGTCACCGGGGAGCTGTTTTTT
j_gene: TRBJ2-5; abundance: NA; v_gene: TRBV4-1; d_gene: TRBD2; CDR3aa: CASSQDLGLAGETQYF; CDR3nt: TGCGCCAGCAGCCAAGATTTAGGACTAGCGGGAGAGACCCAGTACTTC
j_gene: TRBJ1-1; abundance: NA; v_gene: TRBV10-3; d_gene: TRBD1; CDR3aa: CAISETGGDTEAFF; CDR3nt: TGTGCCATCAGTGAGACAGGGGGAGACACTGAAGCTTTCTTT
j_gene: TRBJ2-2; abundance: once; v_gene: TRBV7-3; d_gene: TRBD2; CDR3aa: CASSLIAGYNTGELFF; CDR3nt: TGTGCCAGCAGCCTTATAGCGGGGTATAACACCGGGGAGCTGTTTTTT
j_gene: TRBJ1-5; abundance: NA; v_gene: TRBV5-5; d_gene: TRBD1; CDR3aa: CASSLGTGGQPQHF; CDR3nt: TGTGCCAGCAGCTTAGGGACAGGGGGTCAGCCCCAGCATTTT
j_gene: TRBJ1-4; abundance: NA; v_gene: TRBV4-2; d_gene: NA; CDR3aa: CASSPATDSTNEKLFF; CDR3nt: TGTGCCAGCAGCCCCGCAACGGACAGTACTAATGAAAAACTGTTTTTT
j_gene: TRBJ1-4; abundance: NA; v_gene: TRBV6-1; d_gene: NA; CDR3aa: CASSEWGGNEKLFF; CDR3nt: TGTGCCAGCAGTGAATGGGGGGGGAATGAAAAACTGTTTTTT
j_gene: TRBJ1-3; abundance: NA; v_gene: TRBV29-1; d_gene: TRBD1; CDR3aa: CSVVGTAGNTIYF; CDR3nt: TGCAGCGTTGTAGGGACAGCTGGAAACACCATATATTTT
j_gene: TRBJ1-5; abundance: NA; v_gene: TRBV5-4; d_gene: TRBD1; CDR3aa: CASSLGTGGISNQPQHF; CDR3nt: TGTGCCAGCAGCTTGGGGACAGGGGGAATCAGCAATCAGCCCCAGCATTTT
j_gene: TRBJ2-7; abundance: NA; v_gene: TRBV10-3; d_gene: TRBD2; CDR3aa: CAISESSGAGSDEQYF; CDR3nt: TGTGCCATCAGTGAGTCGAGCGGGGCCGGAAGTGACGAGCAGTACTTC
j_gene: TRBJ1-3; abundance: NA; v_gene: TRBV28; d_gene: NA; CDR3aa: CASRGPNPSGNTIYF; CDR3nt: TGTGCCAGCAGGGGGCCAAACCCCTCTGGAAACACCATATATTTT
j_gene: TRBJ2-5; abundance: NA; v_gene: TRBV7-9; d_gene: TRBD2; CDR3aa: CASSLGGLAVQETQYF; CDR3nt: TGTGCCAGCAGCTTAGGCGGACTAGCGGTCCAAGAGACCCAGTACTTC
j_gene: TRBJ2-2; abundance: NA; v_gene: TRBV29-1; d_gene: TRBD2; CDR3aa: CSVGLAEYTGELFF; CDR3nt: TGCAGCGTTGGACTAGCGGAGTACACCGGGGAGCTGTTTTTT
j_gene: TRBJ1-1; abundance: NA; v_gene: TRBV5-1; d_gene: NA; CDR3aa: CASSSTGRYEAFF; CDR3nt: TGCGCCAGCAGCTCTACAGGGAGATATGAAGCTTTCTTT
j_gene: TRBJ1-1; abundance: NA; v_gene: TRBV6-1; d_gene: TRBD1; CDR3aa: CASSATGVTEAFF; CDR3nt: TGTGCCAGCAGCGCAACAGGGGTCACTGAAGCTTTCTTT
j_gene: TRBJ2-5; abundance: NA; v_gene: TRBV5-6; d_gene: TRBD1; CDR3aa: CASSSPGQGNIETQYF; CDR3nt: TGTGCCAGCAGCTCCCCGGGACAGGGGAATATTGAGACCCAGTACTTC
j_gene: TRBJ2-2; abundance: NA; v_gene: TRBV5-1; d_gene: TRBD2; CDR3aa: CASRNRREATGELFF; CDR3nt: TGCGCCAGCAGAAATCGGCGGGAGGCCACCGGGGAGCTGTTTTTT
j_gene: TRBJ2-2; abundance: NA; v_gene: TRBV30; d_gene: NA; CDR3aa: CAWRPGGYDTGELFF; CDR3nt: TGTGCCTGGAGACCAGGGGGGTACGACACCGGGGAGCTGTTTTTT
j_gene: TRBJ2-7; abundance: once; v_gene: TRBV6-5; d_gene: TRBD1; CDR3aa: CASSSEPDRFREQYF; CDR3nt: TGTGCCAGCAGTTCCGAACCGGACAGGTTCCGGGAGCAGTACTTC
j_gene: TRBJ1-5; abundance: NA; v_gene: TRBV6-1; d_gene: NA; CDR3aa: CASSENRGFGNQPQHF; CDR3nt: TGTGCCAGCAGTGAAAACCGGGGTTTTGGCAATCAGCCCCAGCATTTT
j_gene: TRBJ2-5; abundance: NA; v_gene: TRBV10-3; d_gene: NA; CDR3aa: CAIGAGDQETQYF; CDR3nt: TGTGCCATCGGGGCAGGGGACCAAGAGACCCAGTACTTC
j_gene: TRBJ2-1; abundance: NA; v_gene: TRBV19; d_gene: TRBD2; CDR3aa: CASSVTSGNNEQFF; CDR3nt: TGTGCCAGTAGTGTAACTAGCGGCAACAATGAGCAGTTCTTC
j_gene: TRBJ2-2; abundance: NA; v_gene: TRBV10-1; d_gene: TRBD2; CDR3aa: CARPQGLATPNTGELFF; CDR3nt: TGCGCCCGTCCGCAGGGACTAGCGACCCCGAACACCGGGGAGCTGTTTTTT